The rows below give T cell receptor beta chains drawn from one sample of a study of Ad26.COV2.S vaccination and SARS-CoV-2 variants. Profiled with immunoSEQ multiplex PCR; TCRdb holds only in-frame clones, not every one. Of 350,000 to 500,000 clones listed, around 91% were seen once; the top ten hold about 4.1%. The sample was peripheral blood, taken in a trial of Ad26.COV2.S vaccine versus placebo. The origin of the receptors is a person between 18 and 59 years old who received the Ad26.COV2.S COVID-19 vaccine or a placebo. Each CDR3 is given with its conserved first and last residue. A D gene is named only where the DNA matches it firmly. Expanded clones are given a class, and other clones once, few, many or no size at all.

CDR3 DNA: TGCGCCAGCAGCCAAGATCAAGGGGTTCAAGCGACAGATACGCAGTATTTT; CDR3 protein: CASSQDQGVQATDTQYF; J gene: TRBJ2-3; V gene: TRBV4-1; D gene: NA; clone size: NA
CDR3 DNA: TGTGCCAGCAGCTCTCTAGCGGGAGGAGTCGGGGAGCTGTTTTTT; CDR3 protein: CASSSLAGGVGELFF; J gene: TRBJ2-2; V gene: TRBV3-1/TRBV3-2; D gene: TRBD2; clone size: NA
CDR3 DNA: TGCGCCAGCAGCCAAACGACGGCCTCTGGAAACACCATATATTTT; CDR3 protein: CASSQTTASGNTIYF; J gene: TRBJ1-3; V gene: TRBV5-1; D gene: NA; clone size: NA
CDR3 DNA: TGTGCCAGCAGTTTATCAGGTCGGGGGTCCACGAACACTGAAGCTTTCTTT; CDR3 protein: CASSLSGRGSTNTEAFF; J gene: TRBJ1-1; V gene: TRBV27; D gene: NA; clone size: NA
CDR3 DNA: TGTGCCAGTAGTATAGATTTTAGGGACACGAACACTGAAGCTTTCTTT; CDR3 protein: CASSIDFRDTNTEAFF; J gene: TRBJ1-1; V gene: TRBV19; D gene: NA; clone size: NA
CDR3 DNA: TGTGCCAGCAGCCAAGCGGATTCCTACAATGAGCAGTTCTTC; CDR3 protein: CASSQADSYNEQFF; J gene: TRBJ2-1; V gene: TRBV4-2; D gene: NA; clone size: NA
CDR3 DNA: TGTGCCAGCTCACCTGCCGAATACGAGCAGTACTTC; CDR3 protein: CASSPAEYEQYF; J gene: TRBJ2-7; V gene: TRBV18; D gene: NA; clone size: NA
CDR3 DNA: TGTGCCAGCAGCTCTGCCCCCCGGGACCGCGGACCACAGTACTTC; CDR3 protein: CASSSAPRDRGPQYF; J gene: TRBJ2-5; V gene: TRBV7-9; D gene: NA; clone size: NA
CDR3 DNA: TGTGCCAGCAGCTCTGATGGGGGGGCTACTCCTTATGGCTACACCTTC; CDR3 protein: CASSSDGGATPYGYTF; J gene: TRBJ1-2; V gene: TRBV5-5; D gene: NA; clone size: NA
CDR3 DNA: TGTGCCAGTACCGACCCCAGGCAAGAAAACACCATATATTTT; CDR3 protein: CASTDPRQENTIYF; J gene: TRBJ1-3; V gene: TRBV19; D gene: NA; clone size: NA
CDR3 DNA: TGTGCCAGCAGTCCGGACAGGGGTGCCGGGGAGCTGTTTTTT; CDR3 protein: CASSPDRGAGELFF; J gene: TRBJ2-2; V gene: TRBV28; D gene: TRBD1; clone size: few
CDR3 DNA: TGCGCCAGCAGCTTGCCACAGGTGTCCGAGCAGTACTTC; CDR3 protein: CASSLPQVSEQYF; J gene: TRBJ2-7; V gene: TRBV5-1; D gene: NA; clone size: NA
CDR3 DNA: TGTGCCAGCAGCCAAACGGCATGGGTTTCTGACGAGCAGTACTTC; CDR3 protein: CASSQTAWVSDEQYF; J gene: TRBJ2-7; V gene: TRBV16; D gene: NA; clone size: NA
CDR3 DNA: TGTGCCAGCAGTGAACGTCGGTCTAGCGGCGCGAACACCGGGGAGCTGTTTTTT; CDR3 protein: CASSERRSSGANTGELFF; J gene: TRBJ2-2; V gene: TRBV6-1; D gene: TRBD2; clone size: NA
CDR3 DNA: TGTGCCAGCAGCTTAGTTGGGACTAGCGGGATGGGCGAGACCCAGTACTTC; CDR3 protein: CASSLVGTSGMGETQYF; J gene: TRBJ2-5; V gene: TRBV11-2; D gene: TRBD2; clone size: NA
CDR3 DNA: TGTGCCAGCAGCTTAGCGGGAGGGCCGGGGTTAGGAAACATTCAGTACTTC; CDR3 protein: CASSLAGGPGLGNIQYF; J gene: TRBJ2-4; V gene: TRBV13; D gene: TRBD2; clone size: NA
CDR3 DNA: TGCGCCAGCAGCCAAGATCCCGGACTAGCGGGAGGGAGAAAGACCCAGTACTTC; CDR3 protein: CASSQDPGLAGGRKTQYF; J gene: TRBJ2-5; V gene: TRBV4-3; D gene: TRBD2; clone size: NA
CDR3 DNA: TGTGCCAGCAGTTTGGTGGCGGGGAGCTCCTACGAGCAGTACTTC; CDR3 protein: CASSLVAGSSYEQYF; J gene: TRBJ2-7; V gene: TRBV28; D gene: NA; clone size: NA
CDR3 DNA: TGTGCCAGCAGCTTGCGGGTGCTCTCCTACAATGAGCAGTTCTTC; CDR3 protein: CASSLRVLSYNEQFF; J gene: TRBJ2-1; V gene: TRBV5-4; D gene: NA; clone size: NA
CDR3 DNA: TGTGCCAGCAGCCTGGGGGACGTTTACGAGCAGTACTTC; CDR3 protein: CASSLGDVYEQYF; J gene: TRBJ2-7; V gene: TRBV3-1/TRBV3-2; D gene: NA; clone size: NA
CDR3 DNA: TGTGCCAGCAGCGTAGAAGGTTCTGGAAACACCATATATTTT; CDR3 protein: CASSVEGSGNTIYF; J gene: TRBJ1-3; V gene: TRBV9; D gene: NA; clone size: NA
CDR3 DNA: TGTGCCAGTAGTATGGCCTCTGGGGACGACAATGAGCAGTTCTTC; CDR3 protein: CASSMASGDDNEQFF; J gene: TRBJ2-1; V gene: TRBV19; D gene: NA; clone size: NA
CDR3 DNA: TGTGCCAGCAGCGTAGTCCAGTCACGCTCCTACAATGAGCAGTTCTTC; CDR3 protein: CASSVVQSRSYNEQFF; J gene: TRBJ2-1; V gene: TRBV9; D gene: NA; clone size: NA
CDR3 DNA: TGTGCCAGCAGTCTCCGACTAGCGGGAGGGCCTATAAGCTCCTACAATGAGCAGTTCTTC; CDR3 protein: CASSLRLAGGPISSYNEQFF; J gene: TRBJ2-1; V gene: TRBV27; D gene: TRBD2; clone size: NA
CDR3 DNA: TGTGCCAGCAGCTTGATGAGAGAAGAGACCCAGTACTTC; CDR3 protein: CASSLMREETQYF; J gene: TRBJ2-5; V gene: TRBV7-6; D gene: NA; clone size: NA
CDR3 DNA: TGTGCGTCTCACGGGGGCCGGTCAGATACGCAGTATTTT; CDR3 protein: CASHGGRSDTQYF; J gene: TRBJ2-3; V gene: TRBV3-1/TRBV3-2; D gene: NA; clone size: NA
CDR3 DNA: TGCAGCGTTGCCGGGGGGCCTAACTATGGCTACACCTTC; CDR3 protein: CSVAGGPNYGYTF; J gene: TRBJ1-2; V gene: TRBV29-1; D gene: NA; clone size: NA
CDR3 DNA: TGTGCCAGCAGCGTAGGAGTGGGGGTCACAGATACGCAGTATTTT; CDR3 protein: CASSVGVGVTDTQYF; J gene: TRBJ2-3; V gene: TRBV9; D gene: NA; clone size: NA
CDR3 DNA: TGTGCTAGTGGTTTTGCTGAGACCCAGTACTTC; CDR3 protein: CASGFAETQYF; J gene: TRBJ2-5; V gene: TRBV12-5; D gene: NA; clone size: NA
CDR3 DNA: TGTGCCAGCAGCTTGGAACTGGGGAAAAGGGAGACCCAGTACTTC; CDR3 protein: CASSLELGKRETQYF; J gene: TRBJ2-5; V gene: TRBV5-4; D gene: NA; clone size: NA
CDR3 DNA: TGTGCCAGCAGTTCAAACAGGGGGGGCACTGAAGCTTTCTTT; CDR3 protein: CASSSNRGGTEAFF; J gene: TRBJ1-1; V gene: TRBV27; D gene: TRBD1; clone size: NA
CDR3 DNA: TGTGCCAGCAGCCCTGGGGGGGGGCATGAGCAGTTCTTC; CDR3 protein: CASSPGGGHEQFF; J gene: TRBJ2-1; V gene: TRBV7-9; D gene: NA; clone size: NA
CDR3 DNA: TGTGCCAGCAGTTTGGTGACAGGGACAAGCTCCTACGAGCAGTACTTC; CDR3 protein: CASSLVTGTSSYEQYF; J gene: TRBJ2-7; V gene: TRBV27; D gene: TRBD1; clone size: NA
CDR3 DNA: TGTGCCAGCAGTGAATCTCTCTCTTCCTACAATGAGCAGTTCTTC; CDR3 protein: CASSESLSSYNEQFF; J gene: TRBJ2-1; V gene: TRBV25-1; D gene: NA; clone size: NA
CDR3 DNA: TGTGCCAGCAGCTTCGCGACAGGGGGCCCGACGATGAACACTGAAGCTTTCTTT; CDR3 protein: CASSFATGGPTMNTEAFF; J gene: TRBJ1-1; V gene: TRBV5-6; D gene: TRBD1; clone size: NA
CDR3 DNA: TGTGCCAGCAGTGAAACCGGACAGGGCGATTGGCCCCAGCATTTT; CDR3 protein: CASSETGQGDWPQHF; J gene: TRBJ1-5; V gene: TRBV2; D gene: TRBD1; clone size: NA
CDR3 DNA: TGTGCCAGTAGTACCGTAGCCGGGAGGAGTGGGGAGACCCAGTACTTC; CDR3 protein: CASSTVAGRSGETQYF; J gene: TRBJ2-5; V gene: TRBV19; D gene: TRBD2; clone size: NA
CDR3 DNA: TGTGCCAGCAGTTTAAGGAGTACAGGACAGACCCAGTACTTC; CDR3 protein: CASSLRSTGQTQYF; J gene: TRBJ2-5; V gene: TRBV27; D gene: NA; clone size: once
CDR3 DNA: TGTGCCAGCTCACGTCGGACAGGGGGCCTGAACACTGAAGCTTTCTTT; CDR3 protein: CASSRRTGGLNTEAFF; J gene: TRBJ1-1; V gene: TRBV18; D gene: TRBD1; clone size: NA
CDR3 DNA: TGTGCCAGTAGTATCGGGGCTAGAACCGGGGAGCTGTTTTTT; CDR3 protein: CASSIGARTGELFF; J gene: TRBJ2-2; V gene: TRBV19; D gene: NA; clone size: once
CDR3 DNA: TGTGCCAGCAGGAAGGGACAGGGAGGATATAGCAATCAGCCCCAGCATTTT; CDR3 protein: CASRKGQGGYSNQPQHF; J gene: TRBJ1-5; V gene: TRBV28; D gene: TRBD1; clone size: NA
CDR3 DNA: TGTGCCAGCACCGACACTAGCTCTGGGGCCAACGTCCTGACTTTC; CDR3 protein: CASTDTSSGANVLTF; J gene: TRBJ2-6; V gene: TRBV2; D gene: NA; clone size: once
CDR3 DNA: TGTGCCAGCAGCCAAGGACAGGGGTTTGAAAAACTGTTTTTT; CDR3 protein: CASSQGQGFEKLFF; J gene: TRBJ1-4; V gene: TRBV5-6; D gene: TRBD1; clone size: NA
CDR3 DNA: TGCGCCAGCAGCTTGGCTGGACAGGGGGCCAACACCGGGGAGCTGTTTTTT; CDR3 protein: CASSLAGQGANTGELFF; J gene: TRBJ2-2; V gene: TRBV5-1; D gene: TRBD1; clone size: NA
CDR3 DNA: TGTGCCTGGAGCATCTTCAGCGGATTTCGTGGCTACACCTTC; CDR3 protein: CAWSIFSGFRGYTF; J gene: TRBJ1-2; V gene: TRBV30; D gene: NA; clone size: once
CDR3 DNA: TGCGCCAGCAGCGCGACAGCCGGGACTAGTTACGAGCAGTACTTC; CDR3 protein: CASSATAGTSYEQYF; J gene: TRBJ2-7; V gene: TRBV5-1; D gene: TRBD2; clone size: NA
CDR3 DNA: TGTGCCAGCAGCCCTCGGCGGGAGGGACCAGATACGCAGTATTTT; CDR3 protein: CASSPRREGPDTQYF; J gene: TRBJ2-3; V gene: TRBV5-4; D gene: TRBD2; clone size: NA
CDR3 DNA: TGTGCCAGCAGCCCTGGAGGGACTAGCGGGACCACCGGGGAGCTGTTTTTT; CDR3 protein: CASSPGGTSGTTGELFF; J gene: TRBJ2-2; V gene: TRBV5-4; D gene: TRBD2; clone size: NA
CDR3 DNA: TGTGCCAGCAGTTTGGCAGGGCGGAACGGCTACACCTTC; CDR3 protein: CASSLAGRNGYTF; J gene: TRBJ1-2; V gene: TRBV28; D gene: NA; clone size: NA
CDR3 DNA: TGTGCCAGCAGCTCGAGACAGGGAGGGACTGAAGCTTTCTTT; CDR3 protein: CASSSRQGGTEAFF; J gene: TRBJ1-1; V gene: TRBV7-2; D gene: TRBD1; clone size: once
CDR3 DNA: TGTGCCAGCAGCCAAGATTTGCGGGCGGGAGATACGCAGTATTTT; CDR3 protein: CASSQDLRAGDTQYF; J gene: TRBJ2-3; V gene: TRBV14; D gene: NA; clone size: NA
CDR3 DNA: TGCGCCAGCACTGGATCGTTTGTATCCCAAGAGACCCAGTACTTC; CDR3 protein: CASTGSFVSQETQYF; J gene: TRBJ2-5; V gene: TRBV5-1; D gene: NA; clone size: NA
CDR3 DNA: TGTGCCAGCAGCCAAGGGCAGAGAGGTGGTGAAAAACTGTTTTTT; CDR3 protein: CASSQGQRGGEKLFF; J gene: TRBJ1-4; V gene: TRBV4-2; D gene: NA; clone size: NA